Given below is one TCR beta chain in context. The antigen is unknown. V lost 0 bases to trimming and J lost 0 bases, with 8 bases between them. CDR3 length: 15 residues. CDR1 is LGHNA and CDR2 is YSLEER in the germline V gene. This specimen comes from a study of T cell responses to AZD1222 COVID-19 vaccine. Overall study results and limits: Females outnumbered males among donors, who were mostly white British; clonal diversity was possibly underestimated.

Using immunoSEQ multiplex PCR, the repertoire was profiled, and TCRdb retains in-frame clones only, with some absent. The repertoire has some 120,000 clones, around 90% of them found once; the top ten carry approximately 2.8%. This sequence was found in an adult in good health. This chain links TRBV4-3 with TRBJ1-1; D unclear. The sequencing used peripheral blood, collected on day 0 of AZD1222 vaccination. The CDR3 loop reads CASSQEGLMNTEAFF. The CDR3 nucleotides are TGCGCCAGCAGCCAAGAGGGGTTAATGAACACTGAAGCTTTCTTT.